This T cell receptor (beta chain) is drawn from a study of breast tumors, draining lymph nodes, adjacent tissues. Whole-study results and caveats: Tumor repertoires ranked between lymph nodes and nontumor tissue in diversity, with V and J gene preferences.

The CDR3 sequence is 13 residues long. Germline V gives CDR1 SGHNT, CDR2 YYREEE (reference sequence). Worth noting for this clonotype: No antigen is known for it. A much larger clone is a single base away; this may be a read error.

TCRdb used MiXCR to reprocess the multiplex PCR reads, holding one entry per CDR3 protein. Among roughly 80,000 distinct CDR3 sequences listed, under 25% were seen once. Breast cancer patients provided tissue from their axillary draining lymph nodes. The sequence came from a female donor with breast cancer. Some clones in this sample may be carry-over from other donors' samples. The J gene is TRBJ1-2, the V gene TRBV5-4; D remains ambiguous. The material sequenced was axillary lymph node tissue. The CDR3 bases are TGTGCCAGCAGCTTGCGGCTAGACTATGGCCACACCTTC. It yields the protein CASSLRLDYGHTF. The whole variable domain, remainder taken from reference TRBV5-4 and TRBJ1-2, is ETGVTQSPTHLIKTRGQQVTLRCSSQSGHNTVSWYQQALGQGPQFIFQYYREEENGRGNFPPRFSGLQFPNYSSELNVNALELDDSALYLCASSLRLDYGHTFGSGTRLTVV.